These T cell receptor beta chains were read from a single sample in a study of response to subunit inactivated influenza vaccine. TCRdb re-analysed the RT-PCR reads in MiXCR, keeping a single row per CDR3 protein. This sample has over 450,000 distinct CDR3 sequences; 10% to 15% occur once, and the top ten carry less than 15%. Sequencing was performed on PBMCs from blood, taken roughly 45 days after vaccination. These receptors all stem from a man aged 50 to 59 who received an inactivated influenza vaccine. Both conserved end residues are part of each CDR3. A D gene is named only where the DNA matches it firmly. Size is stated for part of the rows, as once, few or many counts, or as a class when the clone is expanded.

j_call d_call v_call clone_size cdr3_nt cdr3_aa
TRBJ2-5 TRBD2 TRBV24-1 NA TGTGCCACCAGTGATCTAAGCGGGGGCCAAGAGACCCAGTACTTC CATSDLSGGQETQYF
TRBJ2-3 TRBD2 TRBV7-9 NA TGTGCCAGCAGCCCAAGGCCACTAGCGGGGGGGCTCTATACGCAGTATTTT CASSPRPLAGGLYTQYF
TRBJ2-3 NA TRBV7-9 few TGTGCCAGCAGCTCGGGATCCCTACGCACAGATACGCAGTATTTT CASSSGSLRTDTQYF
TRBJ1-1 NA TRBV14 few TGTGCCAGCAGCCCTGTACAGTACACTGAAGCTTTCTTT CASSPVQYTEAFF
TRBJ2-5 TRBD2 TRBV20-1 NA TGCAGTGCGACACAGCTAGCGGGGGGACAAGAGACCCAGTACTTC CSATQLAGGQETQYF
TRBJ2-1 TRBD1 TRBV29-1 many TGCAGCGTTGATTTTGGGACAGTGGTGCTTCAGCAGTTCTTC CSVDFGTVVLQQFF
TRBJ1-1 NA TRBV12-3/TRBV12-4 many TGTGCCAGCAGTTTATTAGAGAGGAGGTTT CASSLLERRF
TRBJ2-2 NA TRBV6-2/TRBV6-3 NA TGTGCCAGCAAAGTAGCGACGAACACCGGGGAGCTGTTTTTT CASKVATNTGELFF
TRBJ2-2 TRBD2 TRBV6-2/TRBV6-3 NA TGTGCCAGCAGTTCGGCGGGAGGGCGGAGGACCGGGGAGCTGTTTTTT CASSSAGGRRTGELFF
TRBJ2-7 TRBD1 TRBV6-2/TRBV6-3 NA TGTGCCAGCAGTGACCGGGACAGGGGGTCCGAGCAGTACTTC CASSDRDRGSEQYF
TRBJ2-2 TRBD2 TRBV7-2 few TGTGCCAGCAGCTCGATGACTAGCGGGGGCACCGGGGAGCTGTTTTTT CASSSMTSGGTGELFF
TRBJ2-5 NA TRBV7-6 many TGTGCCAGCAGCTTAGTAGCCCATCCCCAAGAGACCCAGTACTTC CASSLVAHPQETQYF
TRBJ1-1 NA TRBV4-3 NA TGCGCCAGCAGCCAAGGACAGTGCCTGAACACTGAAGCTTTCTTT CASSQGQCLNTEAFF
TRBJ2-7 NA TRBV12-3/TRBV12-4 few TGTGCCAGCAGTTATGGGGAACACTACGAGCAGTACTTC CASSYGEHYEQYF
TRBJ2-5 TRBD1 TRBV7-9 few TGTGCCAGCAGCCAATTCGGACAGGGCGGGGAGACCCAGTACTTC CASSQFGQGGETQYF
TRBJ2-1 NA TRBV7-9 few TGTGCCAGCAGCTCGCGTAACCCGGTACAGAATCCTCACTTC CASSSRNPVQNPHF
TRBJ2-1 NA TRBV10-3 many TGTGCCATCAGTGGGGGCAGATCCTACAATGAGCAGTTCTTC CAISGGRSYNEQFF
TRBJ2-7 TRBD1 TRBV12-3/TRBV12-4 few TGTGCCAGCAGCCCAGCCGACAGGGACGAGCAGTACTTC CASSPADRDEQYF
TRBJ1-3 NA TRBV6-1 few TGTGCCAGCAGGGACAATCTTTCTGGAAACACCATATATTTT CASRDNLSGNTIYF
TRBJ2-5 TRBD2 TRBV7-2 NA TGTGCCAGCTGCTTTCACGGGGGGGCTGGAGAGACCCAGTACTTC CASCFHGGAGETQYF
TRBJ1-1 NA TRBV5-6 few TGTGCCAGCAGCCCCGGGACACCAGAAGCTTTCTTT CASSPGTPEAFF
TRBJ2-7 TRBD1 TRBV7-2 NA TGTGCCAGCAGTTGGGACAGGTGCCTTTACGAGCAGTACTTC CASSWDRCLYEQYF
TRBJ2-1 TRBD2 TRBV29-1 NA TGCAGCGTTGAAGGACTAGCGATCAATGAGCAGTTCTTC CSVEGLAINEQFF
TRBJ2-6 NA TRBV29-1 few TGCAGCGTCATAGGACTGACCGCTGGGGCCAACGTCCTGACTTTC CSVIGLTAGANVLTF
TRBJ2-7 NA TRBV27 NA TGTGCCAGCAGTTGTCTGAGGCCAGTAACCTGCTACGAGCAGTACTTC CASSCLRPVTCYEQYF
TRBJ2-7 NA TRBV5-6 NA TGTGCCAGCAGCTTGGACCCCGGGGGTGTCTACGAGCAGTACTTC CASSLDPGGVYEQYF
TRBJ2-3 TRBD2 TRBV12-3/TRBV12-4 NA TGTGCCAGCAGTTCCGCCGGGACTAGCAATAAAAATACGCAGTATTTT CASSSAGTSNKNTQYF
TRBJ2-7 TRBD2 TRBV20-1 NA TGCAGTGCTTCCGGGACTAGCGGGACCTACGAGCAGTACTTC CSASGTSGTYEQYF
TRBJ1-2 NA TRBV7-2 many TGTGCCAGCAGCTTAGATGGGGGGGCGTTTGGCTACACCTTC CASSLDGGAFGYTF
TRBJ1-4 NA TRBV11-2 few TGTGCCAGCAGCTTAGTGATAGCAGGGCTTGGTGAAAAACTGTTTTTT CASSLVIAGLGEKLFF
TRBJ1-5 NA TRBV20-1 NA TGCAGTGCCGTCCGGGGACAAGTAGATCAGCCCCAGCATTTT CSAVRGQVDQPQHF
TRBJ1-1 NA TRBV7-2 many TGTGCCAGCAGCTTAGTCCGTGCAGGTGTGAACACTGAAGCTTTCTTT CASSLVRAGVNTEAFF
TRBJ2-5 NA TRBV13 few TGTGCCAGCAGCGAAGGACGCCTCCAAGAGACCCAGTACTTC CASSEGRLQETQYF
TRBJ2-7 NA TRBV5-6 few TGTGCCAGCAGGTCTTATCAACATGCTTCCTACGAGCAGTACTTC CASRSYQHASYEQYF